The clone carrying this T cell receptor (beta chain) was recorded once. Its target is unknown. The data derive from a study of OX40 agonist ivuxolimab in advanced cancers. General study findings and limits: Both CD4+ and CD8+ T cell populations in blood had undergone clonal expansion by week 6 at 0.1 to 3.0 mg/kg.

V was pared by 1 base and J by 7 bases, with 10 bases between. This CDR3 comprises 14 residues. The germline V gene encodes CDR1 SGHVS and CDR2 FNYEAQ. Generated by immunoSEQ multiplex PCR, the TCRdb table keeps only in-frame clones and is missing some. The sample carries 20,000 to 25,000 clones, around 79% recorded once. The starting material was CD4+ or CD8+ T cells sorted from blood, obtained in a trial of the OX40 agonist ivuxolimab. The TCR comes from an adult with an advanced solid tumor such as melanoma, head and neck, liver or kidney cancer. The chain couples TRBV7-6 to TRBJ2-2; the D gene is possibly TRBD2 (5 bases). Written as DNA, the CDR3 is TGTGCCAGCAGCTTAGAGGAGGTCGGCGGGGAGCTGTTTTTT. It translates to CASSLEEVGGELFF.